What follows are 9 T cell receptor beta chains derived from one specimen sequenced in a study of blood T cell repertoires in COVID-19. This table comes from immunoSEQ multiplex PCR, and its TCRdb copy is limited to in-frame clones, with some not included. The sample contains 48,000 or so clones, more than 75% of which appear only once. Source material: peripheral blood. These receptors were taken from a woman older than 75 with COVID-19, enrolled during active disease.

A single count supports this clone. The V call is TRBV19, the J call TRBJ2-3, with 8 bases identical to TRBD1. The CDR3 spans 18 residues. Germline-derived CDR1 and CDR2 are LNHDA and SQIVND (reference sequence). V was pared by 1 base and J by 6 bases, with 15 bases of the junction left unmatched. CDR3 nucleotides: TGTGCCAGTAGTATAGGATTAAGTGGCAGGGGGCAGTTGGATACGCAGTATTTT. Translated, it gives CASSIGLSGRGQLDTQYF.

This clone was observed a few times. The CDR3 DNA sequence: TGCGCCAGCAGCGTGGGGACAGTCCTCGACGAGCAGTACTTC. Translated: CASSVGTVLDEQYF. The chain is built from TRBV5-1 and TRBJ2-7, with 7 nucleotides matching TRBD1. V lost 4 bases to trimming and J lost 5 bases; unmatched junction nucleotides: 9. Germline CDR1 reads SGHRS; CDR2 reads YFSETQ. The CDR3 runs to 14 residues.

This chain joins TRBV19 and TRBJ2-6, with TRBD2 matching over 11 bases. The CDR3 loop spans 18 amino acids. CDR1 is LNHDA and CDR2 is SQIVND in the germline V gene (reference sequence). With 4 bases clipped from V and 0 bases from J, the junction kept 5 bases outside the gene matches. Here the CDR3 DNA reads TGTGCCAGTAGTACCCCGGGACTAGCGGCCTCTGGGGCCAACGTCCTGACTTTC. This codes for CASSTPGLAASGANVLTF.

The V and J genes are TRBV19 and TRBJ1-2, with D unresolved. The CDR3 has 13 residues. Looked up from germline, CDR1 is LNHDA and CDR2 is SQIVND (reference sequence). V was pared by 3 bases and J by 0 bases, with 5 bases between. CDR3 amino acids: CASSIISNYGYTF. In DNA, the CDR3 is TGTGCCAGTAGTATTATATCTAACTATGGCTACACCTTC.

This sequence joins TRBV19 and TRBJ2-3; D call uncertain. Looked up from germline, CDR1 is LNHDA and CDR2 is SQIVND (reference sequence). The CDR3 is 14 amino acids. V lost 3 bases and J lost 2, with 9 bases in between. CDR3 in amino acids: CASSIPQITDTQYF. The CDR3 DNA follows: TGTGCCAGTAGTATCCCCCAGATCACAGATACGCAGTATTTT.

The rearrangement links TRBV5-8 to TRBJ2-3; TRBD2 might be the D (5 bases). Trimming stripped 1 base from V and 0 bases from J, with 12 bases between. This CDR3 has 16 residues. Germline V CDR1 and CDR2: SGHTS, YDEGEE. CDR3 nucleotide sequence: TGTGCCAGCAGCTTGAGGACCGGGGATAGCACAGATACGCAGTATTTT. Protein product: CASSLRTGDSTDTQYF.

V and J are TRBV11-2 and TRBJ1-4; 8 bases fit TRBD1. The CDR3 spans 18 residues. Germline CDR1 is SGHAT and CDR2 is FQNNGV. J gave up 2 bases and V 8 bases, and 16 bases lay outside the gene matches. Here the CDR3 DNA reads TGTGCCAGCGGGACAGGCGGCCTAGCGCTCGGGACTAATGAAAAACTGTTTTTT. The encoded protein is CASGTGGLALGTNEKLFF. Complete variable domain (other parts from reference TRBV11-2 and TRBJ1-4): EAGVAQSPRYKIIEKRQSVAFWCNPISGHATLYWYQQILGQGPKLLIQFQNNGVVDDSQLPKDRFSAERLKGVDSTLKIQPAKLEDSAVYLCASGTGGLALGTNEKLFFGSGTQLSVL.

The table lists this clone with a count of one. The chain has TRBV6-1 and TRBJ1-1; D might be TRBD1 (6 bases). CDR1 and CDR2 (germline): MNHNS, SASEGT. Trimming removed 3 bases from V and 0 bases from J, with 17 bases in between. The CDR3 is 17 residues long. CDR3 nucleotide sequence: TGTGCCAGCAGTGAGCCAACAGGGATTATAGTGAACACTGAAGCTTTCTTT. Translation gives CASSEPTGIIVNTEAFF.

This rearrangement joins TRBV21-1 to TRBJ1-6. TRBV21-1 is a pseudogene segment. The CDR3 has 12 residues. The CDR3 spells CASSTGVSPLHF. The DNA for the CDR3 is TGTGCCAGCAGCACGGGGGTTTCACCCCTCCACTTT.